Shown below are 25 T cell receptor beta chains from a single sample sequenced in a study of blood T cell repertoires in COVID-19. Generated by immunoSEQ multiplex PCR, the TCRdb table keeps only in-frame clones and is missing some. Seen here are 310,000 or so clones, approximately 90% observed once, and the top ten hold more than 7.5%. The sample comprised peripheral blood. The receptors here all came from a man between 25 and 39 years old with COVID-19, enrolled during active disease.

This chain joins TRBV28 and TRBJ2-1; 9 bases match TRBD2. After removal of 10 bases from V and 1 base from J, the junction contained 5 bases not matched to a gene. CDR1 is MDHEN, CDR2 SYDVKM, per germline. The CDR3 consists of 14 residues. The CDR3 protein is CATLSGSSYNEQFF. The CDR3 nucleotides are TGTGCCACCCTTAGCGGGAGTTCCTACAATGAGCAGTTCTTC.

This chain connects TRBV5-4 to TRBJ1-2; maybe TRBD1 (6 bases). The CDR3 totals 15 residues. CDR1 SGHNT and CDR2 YYREEE come from the germline V gene (reference sequence). V dropped 4 bases and J dropped 1 base, with 14 bases sitting between them. The chain's CDR3 is CASSTRQDFNYGYTF. The CDR3 DNA sequence: TGTGCCAGCAGCACCCGACAGGATTTTAACTATGGCTACACCTTC.

This clone was observed a single time. The chain is built from TRBV6-5 and TRBJ1-1; D is unresolved. V was clipped by 0 bases and J by 1 base, with 6 bases between them. The CDR3 sequence is 14 residues long. Germline assignment: CDR1 MNHEY and CDR2 SVGAGI. CDR3 region: CASSYSGWNTEAFF. In nucleotides, the CDR3 is TGTGCCAGCAGTTACTCCGGTTGGAACACTGAAGCTTTCTTT.

This sequence joins TRBV19 and TRBJ1-1; D gene uncertain. With 7 bases removed from V and 0 bases from J, the gap between germline ends came to 15 bases. This CDR3 comprises 15 residues. Per germline, CDR1 LNHDA and CDR2 SQIVND (reference sequence). CDR3 DNA sequence: TGTGCCAGTACCACCCCAAGCGGCCTGAACACTGAAGCTTTCTTT. Translation: CASTTPSGLNTEAFF.

CDR3 nucleotides: TGTGCCAGCAGCTTAGACAGGGCCGGGGCCAACGTCCTGACTTTC. This encodes CASSLDRAGANVLTF. V usage is TRBV7-2 and J usage is TRBJ2-6, with D perhaps TRBD1 (6 bases). From germline, CDR1 is SGHTA and CDR2 FQGNSA. The CDR3 runs to 15 residues. Deletions cut 1 base from V and 4 bases from J, with 8 bases between. Filled out from reference TRBV7-2 and TRBJ2-6, the complete variable domain reads GAGVSQSPSNKVTEKGKDVELRCDPISGHTALYWYRQSLGQGLEFLIYFQGNSAPDKSGLPSDRFSAERTGGSVSTLTIQRTQQEDSAVYLCASSLDRAGANVLTFGAGSRLTVL.

The chain couples TRBV29-1 to TRBJ1-1, with D uncertain. This CDR3 is built from 13 residues. The germline V gene encodes CDR1 SQVTM and CDR2 ANQGSEA. Trimming cost V 0 bases and J 3 bases, with 8 bases left between them. In DNA form, the CDR3 reads TGCAGCGTTGAAGATCTGAGGGACACTGAAGCTTTCTTT. It yields the protein CSVEDLRDTEAFF.

The CDR3 sequence: CASSLGRGGDSPLHF. CDR3 bases: TGTGCCAGCAGCCTCGGGCGGGGGGGTGATTCACCCCTCCACTTT. The chain couples TRBV11-3 to TRBJ1-6; a weak D match, TRBD1 (5 bases). V was pared by 5 bases and J by 8 bases, with 16 bases between. The CDR3 is 15 residues long. Germline CDR1 SGHNT, CDR2 YENEEA.

This chain connects TRBV6-1 to TRBJ2-3; a possible D gene is TRBD2 (6 bases). The CDR3 runs to 12 residues. The V and J ends lost 7 bases and 5 bases respectively, with 10 bases between them. Germline CDR1 and CDR2: MNHNS and SASEGT. In DNA, the CDR3 is TGTGCCAGCAACTACGGGGGAGATACGCAGTATTTT. This encodes CASNYGGDTQYF.

Only one count was recorded for this clone. The V gene is TRBV7-2, the J gene TRBJ2-5; D gene ambiguous. The CDR3 is 14 residues long. Trimming cost V 5 bases and J 2 bases, with 12 bases left between them. Germline V gene sequence: CDR1 SGHTA, CDR2 FQGNSA. CDR3 sequence: CASSPPRRQETQYF. The CDR3 nucleotides are TGTGCCAGCAGCCCCCCCCGGCGGCAAGAGACCCAGTACTTC. Based on the CDR3 plus reference TRBV7-2 and TRBJ2-5, the full variable domain is GAGVSQSPSNKVTEKGKDVELRCDPISGHTALYWYRQSLGQGLEFLIYFQGNSAPDKSGLPSDRFSAERTGGSVSTLTIQRTQQEDSAVYLCASSPPRRQETQYFGPGTRLLVL.

V usage is TRBV5-8 and J usage is TRBJ1-2; 10 bases fit TRBD1. The length of the CDR3 is 14 residues. V dropped 5 bases and J dropped 4; count of bases not matched to a gene: 5. CDR1 SGHTS and CDR2 YDEGEE come from the germline V gene. The CDR3 nucleotides are TGTGCCAGCAGGAGGACAGGGGGTAGCTATGGCTACACCTTC. This codes for CASRRTGGSYGYTF.

The chain has TRBV24-1 and TRBJ2-3, with TRBD1 matching over 7 bases. CDR1 is KGHDR, CDR2 SFDVKD, per germline. The CDR3 consists of 14 residues. Trimming cost V 10 bases and J 3 bases; bases outside gene matches: 9. The CDR3 coding sequence is TGTGCCACTAGGACAGGAGATAGTACAGATACGCAGTATTTT. Protein sequence: CATRTGDSTDTQYF.

The gene calls are TRBV6-2 or TRBV6-3 and TRBJ2-1; 12 bases are a match to TRBD2. The CDR3 contains 17 residues. After removal of 5 bases from V and 4 bases from J, the junction contained 9 bases not matched to a gene. The germline V gene has CDR1 MNHEY and CDR2 SVGEGT. Here the CDR3 reads CASSRLAGVPWYNEQFF. In DNA form, the CDR3 reads TGTGCCAGCAGTAGACTAGCGGGAGTCCCGTGGTACAATGAGCAGTTCTTC.

This clone was seen just once. V usage is TRBV6-2 or TRBV6-3 and J usage is TRBJ2-1; D may be TRBD2 (5 bases). The germline V gene has CDR1 MNHEY and CDR2 SVGEGT. Trimming took off 2 bases at V and 0 bases at J, with 14 bases between the two ends. This CDR3 has 17 residues. The CDR3 bases are TGTGCCAGCAGTTACCCTACGGACGGGAACTCCTACAATGAGCAGTTCTTC. This encodes CASSYPTDGNSYNEQFF.

The V and J genes are TRBV27 and TRBJ2-7; perhaps TRBD1 as D (6 bases). CDR1 is MNHEY, CDR2 SMNVEV, per germline (reference sequence). This CDR3 has 12 residues. Trimming stripped 3 bases from V and 5 bases from J, with 8 bases between. The CDR3 region is CASSFTGNEQYF. CDR3 bases: TGTGCCAGCAGTTTCACAGGGAACGAGCAGTACTTC.

The rearrangement uses TRBV4-1 and TRBJ2-1; D perhaps matches TRBD2 (6 bases). V lost 1 base to trimming and J lost 13 bases, with 14 bases between them. In germline, CDR1 is MGHRA, CDR2 YSYEKL. The CDR3 loop spans 13 amino acids. The CDR3 spells CASSQVSGLFQFF. In nucleotides, the CDR3 is TGCGCCAGCAGCCAAGTTAGCGGTCTATTTCAGTTCTTC.

This chain uses TRBV21-1 with TRBJ1-2; the tabulated D call, TRBD1, remains unverified against the DNA. TRBV21-1 is a recognized pseudogene. This CDR3 is built from 14 residues. The CDR3, as DNA: TGTGCCAGCAGCAAGCCGACAGACACCTATGGCTACACCTTC. Protein: CASSKPTDTYGYTF.

The chain is built from TRBV7-9 and TRBJ2-1; 10 bases fit TRBD2. This CDR3 comprises 16 residues. J lost 9 bases, V lost 3 bases, and 11 bases had no gene match. Germline CDR1 is SEHNR and CDR2 is FQNEAQ (reference sequence). In nucleotides, the CDR3 is TGTGCCAGCAGCTTGTACAGCGGGGGGGCTTTTGGTGAGCAGTTCTTC. Translation: CASSLYSGGAFGEQFF.

This chain uses TRBV9 with TRBJ2-1; D unresolved. Germline-derived CDR1 and CDR2 are SGDLS and YYNGEE. V lost 0 bases to trimming and J lost 4 bases, with 14 bases between them. This CDR3 has 16 residues. CDR3 in DNA: TGTGCCAGCAGCGTAGCTGAGCCTTTTATTTACAATGAGCAGTTCTTC. Its protein is CASSVAEPFIYNEQFF. Full variable domain (rest looked up from reference TRBV9 and TRBJ2-1): DSGVTQTPKHLITATGQRVTLRCSPRSGDLSVYWYQQSLDQGLQFLIQYYNGEERAKGNILERFSAQQFPDLHSELNLSSLELGDSALYFCASSVAEPFIYNEQFFGPGTRLTVL.

Only one count was recorded for this clone. The J gene is TRBJ1-3, the V gene TRBV5-4; 8 bases align to TRBD1. The CDR3 is 14 residues long. V trimming: 4 bases; J trimming: 8 bases; junction bases outside the gene matches: 8. Germline-derived CDR1 and CDR2 are SGHNT and YYREEE (reference sequence). The CDR3 loop is CASSTTGGRDTIYF. CDR3 sequence (DNA): TGTGCCAGCAGCACTACAGGGGGTCGGGACACCATATATTTT.

The chain carries TRBV5-1 and TRBJ1-3; possible D gene TRBD1, 5 bases. CDR3 length: 15 residues. Trimming took 1 base from V and 1 from J, leaving 9 bases between them. CDR1 is SGHRS, CDR2 YFSETQ, per germline. The CDR3 loop is CASSLNGGSGNTIYF. As DNA, the CDR3 is TGCGCCAGCAGCTTGAACGGGGGTTCTGGAAACACCATATATTTT.

The J gene is TRBJ1-2, the V gene TRBV7-9; D call uncertain. The V end was cut by 1 base, the J end by 0 bases, with 9 bases between. CDR1 and CDR2 from the germline V gene are SEHNR and FQNEAQ (reference sequence). The CDR3 spans 15 residues. The CDR3 loop is CASSLEFRSNYGYTF. The CDR3 region has the DNA TGTGCCAGCAGCTTAGAATTCAGGTCTAACTATGGCTACACCTTC.

The chain uses TRBV19 and TRBJ2-7, with 9 positions matching TRBD1. Germline V lookup: CDR1 LNHDA, CDR2 SQIVND (reference sequence). The V and J ends lost 4 bases and 2 bases, in that order; junction bases with no gene match: 12. The CDR3 is made up of 17 amino acids. CDR3 amino acids: CASSTRGTGIGAYEQYF. CDR3 DNA: TGTGCCAGTAGTACCCGAGGGACAGGGATCGGAGCCTACGAGCAGTACTTC. The variable domain in full, completed from reference TRBV19 and TRBJ2-7, reads DGGITQSPKYLFRKEGQNVTLSCEQNLNHDAMYWYRQDPGQGLRLIYYSQIVNDFQKGDIAEGYSVSREKKESFPLTVTSAQKNPTAFYLCASSTRGTGIGAYEQYFGPGTRLTVT.

This chain links TRBV7-8 with TRBJ2-5; TRBD1 matches at 10 bases. The junction had 13 bases not matched to a gene; V was cut back by 4 bases and J by 5 bases. The length of the CDR3 is 17 residues. Germline CDR1 and CDR2: SGHVS and FQNEAQ. The CDR3 bases are TGTGCCAGCAGCTCCCGGGACAGGGGACCTCCAGGGGAGACCCAGTACTTC. This sequence encodes CASSSRDRGPPGETQYF.

This clone occurred many times. The gene calls are TRBV28 and TRBJ2-7, with 10 positions matching TRBD1. The germline V gene encodes CDR1 MDHEN and CDR2 SYDVKM. The CDR3 has 17 residues. With V trimmed by 5 bases and J by 0 bases, 10 bases remained unmatched. Here the CDR3 reads CASSRTGGDRASYEQYF. CDR3 sequence (DNA): TGTGCCAGCAGTCGGACAGGGGGAGACAGGGCCTCCTACGAGCAGTACTTC.

The chain has TRBV5-4 and TRBJ1-1; D perhaps matches TRBD1 (5 bases). Looked up from germline, CDR1 is SGHNT and CDR2 is YYREEE (reference sequence). The length of the CDR3 is 14 residues. Deletions cut 0 bases from V and 3 bases from J, with 9 bases between. CDR3 sequence: CASSLATGDTEAFF. CDR3 nucleotide sequence: TGTGCCAGCAGCTTGGCTACGGGGGACACTGAAGCTTTCTTT.